These 20 T cell receptor beta chains share one sample of origin, sequenced in a study of cytomegalovirus exposure and HLA in healthy donors. PCR primers comprised 60 Vbeta and 13 Jbeta primers. Method: immunoSEQ multiplex PCR; TCRdb's copy keeps in-frame clones and lacks some. The table has approximately 150,000 clones, roughly 80% seen once. The sequencing sample was made of PBMCs. The origin of the receptors is a man aged 40-55 years in good health and CMV-seronegative.

The gene calls are TRBV20-1 and TRBJ2-7; D not certain. V lost 6 bases to trimming and J lost 1 base, with 7 bases between them. The CDR3 spans 11 residues. Germline V gene sequence: CDR1 DFQATT, CDR2 SNEGSKA (reference sequence). The chain's CDR3 is CSAPRSYEQYF. CDR3 coding DNA: TGCAGTGCGCCCCGGTCCTACGAGCAGTACTTC.

The gene calls are TRBV4-2 and TRBJ2-5; TRBD2 might be the D (6 bases). Looked up from germline, CDR1 is LGHNA and CDR2 is YNFKEQ. Trimming took off 2 bases at V and 0 bases at J, with 19 bases between the two ends. The CDR3 covers 18 residues. DNA of the CDR3: TGTGCCAGCAGCCAATTGTGGGGCGGGGATCTTAACCAAGAGACCCAGTACTTC. As protein: CASSQLWGGDLNQETQYF.

The chain uses TRBV9 and TRBJ2-1; 8 bases align to TRBD2. From germline, CDR1 is SGDLS and CDR2 YYNGEE. There are 15 residues in the CDR3. V gave up 7 bases and J gave up 7 bases; unmatched junction bases: 13. The CDR3 region is CASGSAGGAGNEQFF. CDR3 coding DNA: TGTGCCAGCGGCTCAGCCGGGGGGGCTGGGAATGAGCAGTTCTTC. The full variable domain, in which reference TRBV9 and TRBJ2-1 provide the parts outside the CDR3, is DSGVTQTPKHLITATGQRVTLRCSPRSGDLSVYWYQQSLDQGLQFLIQYYNGEERAKGNILERFSAQQFPDLHSELNLSSLELGDSALYFCASGSAGGAGNEQFFGPGTRLTVL.

The J gene is TRBJ1-6, the V gene TRBV27, with D maybe TRBD1 (5 bases). Germline CDR1 MNHEY, CDR2 SMNVEV (reference sequence). There are 17 residues in the CDR3. Trimming stripped 3 bases from V and 1 base from J, with 13 bases between. The CDR3, as DNA: TGTGCCAGCAGTTTGGGGCGTGGGGCTTCCTATAATTCACCCCTCCACTTT. Its translation is CASSLGRGASYNSPLHF.

V usage is TRBV18 and J usage is TRBJ1-2, with TRBD1 matching 7 bases. Germline values: CDR1 KGHSH, CDR2 LQKENI. The CDR3 covers 15 residues. V lost 5 bases, J lost 4 bases, and 10 bases stayed unmatched. The CDR3 DNA reads TGTGCCAGCTCAACTGACAGGGCCGGACTCTATGGCTACACCTTC. It is translated as CASSTDRAGLYGYTF.

DNA for the CDR3: TGTGCCAGCAGCCCGGGACAGGGGCACACAGATACGCAGTATTTT. Translation gives CASSPGQGHTDTQYF. V usage is TRBV5-4 and J usage is TRBJ2-3; 10 nucleotides match TRBD1. The V and J ends lost 4 bases and 2 bases, in that order; junction bases with no gene match: 4. Per germline, CDR1 SGHNT and CDR2 YYREEE (reference sequence). The CDR3 is 15 amino acids.

The chain has TRBV7-2 and TRBJ2-7; 8 nucleotides match TRBD1. The CDR3 covers 16 residues. Germline loops: CDR1 SGHTA, CDR2 FQGNSA. V trimming: 4 bases; J trimming: 3 bases; junction bases outside the gene matches: 11. CDR3 sequence: CASSSTFGTGGYEQYF. DNA of the CDR3: TGTGCCAGCAGCTCCACCTTCGGGACAGGAGGCTACGAGCAGTACTTC.

Details on this clone: No conserved phenylalanine or tryptophan ends this CDR3, so it is likely a read error. This chain links TRBV5-1 with TRBJ1-5; D ambiguous. CDR3 length: 15 amino acids. The V end lost 0 bases, the J end lost 1 base, and 8 bases lay between the germline ends. The V gene's germline CDR1 is SGHRS and CDR2 YFSETQ. The CDR3 sequence is CASSLAGRSNQPQHV. In DNA, the CDR3 is TGCGCCAGCAGCTTGGCCGGAAGGAGCAATCAGCCCCAGCATGTT.

V gene TRBV5-1 combines with J gene TRBJ2-1; TRBD2 aligns across 9 bases. There are 15 residues in the CDR3. From germline, CDR1 is SGHRS and CDR2 YFSETQ. With V trimmed by 0 bases and J by 8 bases, 6 bases remained unmatched. In DNA, the CDR3 is TGCGCCAGCAGCTTGGTCGTTAGCGGGGGAGATGAGCAGTTCTTC. Translated: CASSLVVSGGDEQFF.

This clone was detected only once. This rearrangement joins TRBV19 to TRBJ2-2; 7 bases match TRBD2. With V trimmed by 1 base and J by 4 bases, 9 bases remained unmatched. This CDR3 spans 17 amino acids. The germline CDR1 and CDR2 sequences are LNHDA and SQIVND (reference sequence). CDR3 DNA: TGTGCCAGTAGTATAGGTAGGAGCGGGGCAGGCACCGGGGAGCTGTTTTTT. Translating it yields CASSIGRSGAGTGELFF.

The chain recombines TRBV11-1 with TRBJ1-2, with 7 bases aligning to TRBD1. J was trimmed by 3 bases and V by 5 bases; bases with no gene match: 6. From germline, CDR1 is SGHAT and CDR2 FQDESV (reference sequence). The CDR3 extends over 14 amino acids. For the CDR3, the DNA is TGTGCCAGCAGCACCCGACAGGGATACTATGGCTACACCTTC. Amino acids: CASSTRQGYYGYTF.

This clone appeared once. The chain combines TRBV4-1 with TRBJ1-3, with D perhaps matching TRBD1 (5 bases). CDR1 and CDR2 (germline): MGHRA, YSYEKL. With 4 bases removed from V and 4 bases from J, the gap between germline ends came to 14 bases. This CDR3 is 15 amino acids long. This chain's CDR3 is CASSPEGISGNTIYF. The DNA for the CDR3 is TGCGCCAGCAGCCCGGAGGGGATCTCGGGAAACACCATATATTTT.

The CDR3 loop reads CASGLGQTSTDTQYF. The DNA of the CDR3 is TGTGCTAGTGGTTTGGGACAGACTAGCACAGATACGCAGTATTTT. This sequence joins TRBV12-5 and TRBJ2-3; D perhaps matches TRBD1 (5 bases). With 1 base removed from V and 0 bases from J, the gap between germline ends came to 8 bases. Germline V lookup: CDR1 LGHNT, CDR2 FRNRAP. The CDR3 has 15 amino acids.

This chain connects TRBV7-3 to TRBJ2-7; 9 bases align to TRBD1. Germline assignment: CDR1 SGHTA and CDR2 FQGTGA. CDR3 length equals 16 residues. The junction had 8 bases not matched to a gene; V was cut back by 4 bases and J by 1 base. The CDR3 DNA reads TGTGCCAGCAGCTCCCGCCGGGACAGGGAATCCTACGAGCAGTACTTC. Protein sequence: CASSSRRDRESYEQYF.

The CDR3 DNA is TGTGCCAGCAGTGAGTGGACAGGCGGCCCTGAAGCTTTCTTT. Translated: CASSEWTGGPEAFF. The chain links TRBV6-1 to TRBJ1-1; 7 positions match TRBD1. The CDR3 length is 14 residues. With V trimmed by 3 bases and J by 6 bases, 7 bases remained unmatched. CDR1 MNHNS and CDR2 SASEGT come from the germline V gene.

The sample holds a few counts of this clone. V and J are TRBV6-6 and TRBJ1-6; possibly TRBD1 for D (5 bases). Germline V gene data show CDR1 as MNHNY and CDR2 as SVGAGI (reference sequence). With 8 bases removed from V and 14 bases from J, the gap between germline ends came to 16 bases. The CDR3 extends over 12 amino acids. CDR3 protein: CASGEPNRSLHF. The CDR3 DNA sequence: TGTGCCAGCGGAGAACCCAACAGGTCCCTCCACTTT.

In this sample, this clone turned up a few times. The chain has TRBV7-8 and TRBJ1-5; a weak D match, TRBD1 (5 bases). The CDR3 totals 15 residues. CDR1 is SGHVS and CDR2 is FQNEAQ in the germline V gene. Trimming cost V 5 bases and J 6 bases, with 17 bases left between them. The chain's CDR3 is CASSPGDGGVQPQHF. The CDR3 DNA follows: TGTGCCAGCAGCCCCGGGGACGGCGGGGTTCAGCCCCAGCATTTT.

The V and J genes are TRBV14 and TRBJ2-1; the D gene is possibly TRBD2 (5 bases). This CDR3 has 16 residues. The V end was cut by 4 bases, the J end by 2 bases, with 15 bases between. From germline, CDR1 is SGHDN and CDR2 FVKESK. CDR3 loop: CASSPRESDAYNEQFF. CDR3 coding DNA: TGTGCCAGCAGCCCCCGGGAAAGCGACGCCTACAATGAGCAGTTCTTC.

This chain uses TRBV2 with TRBJ2-7, with unresolved D. V gave up 4 bases and J gave up 2 bases, with 12 bases separating them. The CDR3 runs 14 residues. CDR1 SNHLY and CDR2 FYNNEI come from the germline V gene. The CDR3 reads CASSGLGGTYEQYF. The CDR3 DNA follows: TGTGCCAGCAGTGGACTCGGCGGCACCTACGAGCAGTACTTC.

This chain joins TRBV5-1 and TRBJ1-2; D remains ambiguous. The V end lost 2 bases, the J end lost 2 bases, and 7 bases lay between the germline ends. CDR1 is SGHRS, CDR2 YFSETQ, per germline. This CDR3 is built from 13 residues. The CDR3 DNA sequence: TGCGCCAGCAGCTTTCAGGAAAACTATGGCTACACCTTC. Its protein product is CASSFQENYGYTF. Full variable domain (missing parts from reference TRBV5-1 and TRBJ1-2): KAGVTQTPRYLIKTRGQQVTLSCSPISGHRSVSWYQQTPGQGLQFLFEYFSETQRNKGNFPGRFSGRQFSNSRSEMNVSTLELGDSALYLCASSFQENYGYTFGSGTRLTVV.